The 14 T cell receptor beta chains reported below all come from one sample, sequenced in a study of cytomegalovirus exposure and HLA in healthy donors. It was with 60 Vbeta and 13 Jbeta primers that the PCR ran. Clones were sequenced by immunoSEQ multiplex PCR, and TCRdb holds only the in-frame ones, with some missing. This sample yields about 150,000 clones, of which 64% are seen a single time; under 3% belongs to the top ten. Source material: PBMCs. All receptors come from a woman in her twenties or thirties in good health and CMV-seropositive.

This chain connects TRBV28 to TRBJ1-3, with a weak D call TRBD1 (6 bases). Trimming removed 4 bases from V and 0 bases from J, with 10 bases in between. CDR1 and CDR2 from the germline V gene are MDHEN and SYDVKM. The CDR3 extends over 15 amino acids. Written as DNA, the CDR3 is TGTGCCAGCAGTTCCAGGGGCCTCTCTGGAAACACCATATATTTT. It translates to CASSSRGLSGNTIYF.

This chain connects TRBV6-6 to TRBJ1-2; TRBD1 matches 7 bases. This CDR3 comprises 16 residues. Per the germline V gene, CDR1 is MNHNY and CDR2 is SVGAGI (reference sequence). V dropped 8 bases and J dropped 2; count of bases not matched to a gene: 14. The CDR3 DNA follows: TGTGCCAGCGCCACCTTAGGGGGCTTTACCAACTATGGCTACACCTTC. It specifies CASATLGGFTNYGYTF.

This chain joins TRBV19 and TRBJ2-3; 7 bases agree with TRBD2. Trimming cost V 6 bases and J 1 base; bases outside gene matches: 4. CDR1 is LNHDA, CDR2 SQIVND, per germline (reference sequence). The CDR3 is 14 amino acids. The CDR3 nucleotides are TGTGCCAGTAGGGCTACTAGCGGCACAGATACGCAGTATTTT. This encodes CASRATSGTDTQYF.

This clone was found once. The chain joins TRBV28 to TRBJ1-3; 8 bases map to TRBD1. Germline V gene lookup returns CDR1 MDHEN and CDR2 SYDVKM. With V trimmed by 8 bases and J by 0 bases, 6 bases remained unmatched. The CDR3 length is 15 residues. In nucleotides, the CDR3 is TGTGCCAGCCGACGACAGGGGAGCTCTGGAAACACCATATATTTT. Amino acid sequence: CASRRQGSSGNTIYF. Variable domain in full (rest from reference TRBV28 and TRBJ1-3): DVKVTQSSRYLVKRTGEKVFLECVQDMDHENMFWYRQDPGLGLRLIYFSYDVKMKEKGDIPEGYSVSREKKERFSLILESASTNQTSMYLCASRRQGSSGNTIYFGEGSWLTVV.

This chain links TRBV29-1 with TRBJ1-2, with unresolved D. Trimming pared 8 bases from V and 7 bases from J, leaving 20 bases between. The CDR3 is 13 residues long. Germline CDR1 and CDR2: SQVTM and ANQGSEA. The CDR3 coding sequence is TGCAGCTACAGTTCCCGAGGGTCGGGTGGCTACACCTTC. Its translation: CSYSSRGSGGYTF.

CDR3 bases: TGCGCCAGCAGCTGGACAGGGCCAAGCTACGAGCAGTACTTC. This gives the protein CASSWTGPSYEQYF. The J gene is TRBJ2-7, the V gene TRBV5-1; TRBD1 aligns across 8 bases. J was trimmed by 3 bases and V by 3 bases; bases with no gene match: 5. The CDR3 has 14 residues. Germline lookup yields CDR1 SGHRS and CDR2 YFSETQ.

Here the CDR3 reads CAWSVQGLGYTF. The CDR3 DNA follows: TGTGCCTGGAGTGTCCAGGGCTTGGGCTACACCTTC. This sequence joins TRBV30 and TRBJ1-2, with D possibly TRBD1 on 5 matching bases. The CDR3 totals 12 residues. Germline CDR1 GTSNPN, CDR2 SVGIG (reference sequence). Between the trimmed V and J ends, which lost 0 bases and 8 bases, there was a span of 10 bases.

The J gene is TRBJ2-7, the V gene TRBV27; perhaps TRBD1 as D (6 bases). The CDR3 contains 15 residues. Germline V CDR1 and CDR2: MNHEY, SMNVEV (reference sequence). The V end was cut by 1 base, the J end by 13 bases, with 23 bases between. CDR3 nucleotide sequence: TGTGCCAGCAGTTTATACGGGGTCGTAGGACAGCTCCTTTACTTC. Protein: CASSLYGVVGQLLYF.

This clone was counted between two and nine times. V gene TRBV18 combines with J gene TRBJ2-7; D is possibly TRBD1 (6 bases). Deletions cut 1 base from V and 5 bases from J, with 12 bases between. The CDR3 extends over 14 amino acids. Germline V lookup: CDR1 KGHSH, CDR2 LQKENI. The CDR3 bases are TGTGCCAGCTCACCACTCAGGGGAACCCACGAGCAGTACTTC. It yields the protein CASSPLRGTHEQYF. The full variable domain, with the rest looked up from reference TRBV18 and TRBJ2-7, is NAGVMQNPRHLVRRRGQEARLRCSPMKGHSHVYWYRQLPEEGLKFMVYLQKENIIDESGMPKERFSAEFPKEGPSILRIQQVVRGDSAAYFCASSPLRGTHEQYFGPGTRLTVT.

V and J are TRBV11-2 and TRBJ2-2, with D possibly TRBD1 on 5 matching bases. The V end lost 8 bases, the J end lost 0 bases, and 10 bases lay between the germline ends. Germline CDR1 and CDR2: SGHAT and FQNNGV. This CDR3 region has 14 residues. The CDR3 sequence: CASGRQSNTGELFF. DNA of the CDR3: TGTGCCAGCGGACGACAGTCGAACACCGGGGAGCTGTTTTTT.

The chain recombines TRBV6-1 with TRBJ1-1; 7 bases fit TRBD1. V was clipped by 3 bases and J by 7 bases; unmatched bases: 11. The germline V gene encodes CDR1 MNHNS and CDR2 SASEGT. The CDR3 is made up of 15 amino acids. CDR3 in amino acids: CASSDAGTDLHEAFF. Here the CDR3 DNA reads TGTGCCAGCAGTGACGCCGGGACAGACCTTCATGAAGCTTTCTTT.

This clone was observed a few times. DNA of the CDR3: TGTGCCTGGACGGCGGCTCGTGTTGGAAAGCTGTTTTTT. This translates into CAWTAARVGKLFF. This chain connects TRBV30 to TRBJ2-2; D gene uncertain. Trimming stripped 4 bases from V and 12 bases from J, with 18 bases between. This CDR3 contains 13 residues. In germline, CDR1 is GTSNPN, CDR2 SVGIG (reference sequence).

CDR3 region: CASSQGSRGGARDEQFF. The DNA for the CDR3 is TGTGCCAGCAGCCAAGGGTCGCGCGGGGGGGCCCGGGATGAGCAGTTCTTC. This sequence joins TRBV4-2 and TRBJ2-1; TRBD2 aligns across 9 bases. CDR3 length equals 17 residues. CDR1 is LGHNA, CDR2 YNFKEQ, per germline. V shed 1 base and J 8 bases; nucleotides not matched to a gene: 12.

The chain has TRBV4-2 and TRBJ2-7; D possibly corresponds to TRBD1 (5 bases). Germline loops: CDR1 LGHNA, CDR2 YNFKEQ. The CDR3 runs 16 residues. Between the trimmed V and J ends, which lost 0 bases and 9 bases, there was a span of 21 bases. The CDR3 sequence is CASSQERRELFSGQYF. CDR3 nucleotides: TGTGCCAGCAGCCAAGAGCGCAGGGAACTTTTTTCTGGGCAGTACTTC.